Listed below are T cell receptor beta chains from one sample, sequenced in a study of CD8 T cells in ankylosing spondylitis. TCRdb reanalysed the 5' RACE reads using MiXCR and keeps one entry per CDR3 protein. In the table there are 500,000 to 550,000 distinct CDR3 sequences, roughly 13% of which are singletons. The specimen sequenced was blood, either unsorted or a sorted T cell fraction (not recorded which). The receptors originated from a male donor with ankylosing spondylitis. CDR3s include the opening cysteine and the closing phenylalanine or tryptophan. A D gene is named only where the DNA matches it firmly. Clone size is shown for a subset of rows, as once, few, many or a class of expanded clone.

CASSLARGLAGAPSYNEQFF,TGTGCCAGCAGCTTAGCGCGGGGGCTAGCGGGAGCCCCCTCCTACAATGAGCAGTTCTTC,20,TRBD2,TRBJ2-1,many,TRBV7-2
CASSLYTQGYTF,TGTGCCAGCAGTTTATACACCCAGGGCTACACCTTC,12,-,TRBJ1-2,few,TRBV12-3/TRBV12-4
CATSALGLGEDTQYF,TGTGCCACCAGTGCCCTCGGACTAGGGGAAGATACGCAGTATTTT,15,TRBD2,TRBJ2-3,many,TRBV24-1
CASSSGWGVDGYTF,TGTGCCAGCAGCTCCGGGTGGGGAGTCGATGGCTACACCTTC,14,-,TRBJ1-2,few,TRBV11-2
CATRGGAEAFF,TGTGCCACCAGGGGGGGGGCAGAAGCTTTCTTT,11,-,TRBJ1-1,-,TRBV24-1
CASSWTGNTEAFF,TGTGCCAGCAGCTGGACAGGGAACACTGAAGCTTTCTTT,13,TRBD1,TRBJ1-1,many,TRBV7-9
CSVEAGGSTDTQYF,TGCAGCGTTGAAGCTGGGGGGAGCACAGATACGCAGTATTTT,14,-,TRBJ2-3,-,TRBV29-1
CATHGQGSTDTQYF,TGTGCCACCCACGGGCAGGGGAGCACAGATACGCAGTATTTT,14,-,TRBJ2-3,-,TRBV6-1
CASSKGLAGDNEQFF,TGTGCCAGCTCAAAAGGACTAGCGGGGGACAATGAGCAGTTCTTC,15,TRBD2,TRBJ2-1,many,TRBV18
CASIQYDRGGEKLFF,TGTGCCAGCATCCAATATGACAGGGGTGGTGAAAAACTGTTTTTT,15,TRBD1,TRBJ1-4,once,TRBV6-1
CSVAWVGEKLFF,TGCAGCGTTGCTTGGGTGGGGGAAAAACTGTTTTTT,12,-,TRBJ1-4,few,TRBV29-1
CASSRGPTTEAFF,TGTGCCAGCAGCCGGGGGCCTACGACTGAAGCTTTCTTT,13,-,TRBJ1-1,-,TRBV7-2
CASSSNEGSYGYTF,TGTGCCAGCAGCTCAAACGAGGGGAGCTATGGCTACACCTTC,14,-,TRBJ1-2,-,TRBV7-9
CASSVEGAYNTGELFF,TGTGCCAGCAGCGTAGAAGGAGCGTATAACACCGGGGAGCTGTTTTTT,16,-,TRBJ2-2,-,TRBV9
CATSLRRSARNTEAFF,TGTGCCACCTCACTGCGAAGGAGCGCAAGGAACACTGAAGCTTTCTTT,16,-,TRBJ1-1,few,TRBV6-1
CASSQEGRIYGYTF,TGTGCCAGCAGCCAAGAGGGACGGATCTATGGCTACACCTTC,14,-,TRBJ1-2,many,TRBV3-1
CASSLEGGAGNYGYTF,TGTGCCAGCAGCTTAGAGGGCGGGGCTGGGAACTATGGCTACACCTTC,16,-,TRBJ1-2,-,TRBV7-2
CASTPVGIPWLKHF,TGTGCCAGCACCCCCGTTGGGATCCCGTGGTTAAAGCATTTT,14,-,TRBJ1-5,few,TRBV12-3/TRBV12-4
CASTLSRGGARTISGANVLTF,TGTGCCAGCACCCTTTCAAGGGGTGGAGCTAGGACAATCTCTGGGGCCAACGTCCTGACTTTC,21,-,TRBJ2-6,-,TRBV6-2/TRBV6-3
CASSLRQGAGNTEAFF,TGTGCCAGCAGCCTCCGACAGGGCGCGGGGAACACTGAAGCTTTCTTT,16,TRBD1,TRBJ1-1,few,TRBV7-9
CASSLLEGGYGYTF,TGTGCCAGCAGCTTATTGGAAGGGGGCTATGGCTACACCTTC,14,-,TRBJ1-2,many,TRBV7-9
CATFTMTGDLNTEAFF,TGTGCCACCTTTACTATGACGGGGGATTTGAACACTGAAGCTTTCTTT,16,-,TRBJ1-1,few,TRBV19
CASSSGSGTEAFF,TGTGCCAGCAGTTCTGGCTCCGGCACTGAAGCTTTCTTT,13,-,TRBJ1-1,-,TRBV7-8
CSARGKREGGHYNEQFF,TGCAGTGCTAGAGGAAAAAGGGAGGGGGGTCACTACAATGAGCAGTTCTTC,17,-,TRBJ2-1,-,TRBV20-1
CASSLQRPWGLEQYF,TGTGCCAGCAGCCTTCAGCGGCCTTGGGGTCTAGAGCAGTACTTC,15,-,TRBJ2-7,-,TRBV11-2
CASSVEHNEQFF,TGTGCCAGCAGCGTAGAGCACAATGAGCAGTTCTTC,12,-,TRBJ2-1,few,TRBV9
CASLSGIYNEQFF,TGTGCCTCTCTTAGCGGGATCTACAATGAGCAGTTCTTC,13,TRBD2,TRBJ2-1,few,TRBV2
CASSARTSGPYEQYF,TGTGCCAGCAGCGCCAGGACTAGCGGGCCCTACGAGCAGTACTTC,15,TRBD2,TRBJ2-7,-,TRBV9
CASQSGRQPNSGANVLTF,TGTGCCAGCCAAAGCGGGCGCCAGCCCAACTCTGGGGCCAACGTCCTGACTTTC,18,-,TRBJ2-6,few,TRBV4-2
CASSLESRFSNQPQHF,TGTGCCAGCAGTTTGGAAAGCAGATTTAGCAATCAGCCCCAGCATTTT,16,-,TRBJ1-5,many,TRBV12-3/TRBV12-4
CASSLSPYQETQYF,TGTGCCAGCAGCTTGTCCCCGTACCAAGAGACCCAGTACTTC,14,-,TRBJ2-5,-,TRBV5-5
CASSTPNQGQSSYNEQFF,TGTGCCAGCAGCACACCTAACCAGGGACAGAGCTCCTACAATGAGCAGTTCTTC,18,TRBD1,TRBJ2-1,few,TRBV11-2
CASSYRGLGNTIYF,TGTGCCAGCAGTTACAGGGGGCTAGGAAACACCATATATTTT,14,TRBD1,TRBJ1-3,-,TRBV6-5
CASSLGGETNEKLFF,TGTGCCAGCAGCTTAGGCGGCGAAACTAATGAAAAACTGTTTTTT,15,-,TRBJ1-4,-,TRBV7-9